A selection of T cell receptor beta chains follows, all from one sample in a study of patients and donors after allogeneic stem cell transplantation. In TCRdb, the RT-PCR reads were re-called with MiXCR into one record per CDR3 protein. Here the sample spans around 29,000 distinct CDR3 sequences, roughly a third being singletons. The sequenced material came from blood, either unsorted or a sorted T cell fraction (not recorded which). These receptors came from a human donor who was either an allogeneic HSCT recipient or a stem cell or donor lymphocyte infusion donor (not recorded which). It is not recorded whose cells these are; they may come from a transplant donor. Both conserved end residues are part of each CDR3. A D gene is named only where the DNA matches it firmly. Expanded clones are given a class, and other clones once, few, many or no size at all.

TRBV11-2	TRBJ2-1	NA	NA	TGTGCCAGCAGCTTTCAGAGAGGGCCAGTCTACAATGAGCAGTTCTTC	CASSFQRGPVYNEQFF
TRBV29-1	TRBJ1-5	NA	TRBD1	TGCAGCGTAGTCCGGGACAGGGGACAGCCCCAGCATTTT	CSVVRDRGQPQHF
TRBV6-2/TRBV6-3	TRBJ1-1	NA	NA	TGTGCCAGCAGTTACCCGGGACGGACGAACACTGAAGCTTTCTTT	CASSYPGRTNTEAFF
TRBV9	TRBJ1-2	NA	NA	TGTGCCAGCAGCGTAGGGACAGCTTATGGCTACACCTTC	CASSVGTAYGYTF
TRBV24-1	TRBJ2-5	NA	NA	TGTGCCACCAGTCGAAAGGTCGGGGGGACCCAGTACTTC	CATSRKVGGTQYF
TRBV20-1	TRBJ1-2	NA	NA	TGCAGTGCTAGTGAGAAATCCACTCATGGCTACACCTTC	CSASEKSTHGYTF
TRBV29-1	TRBJ1-4	many	TRBD1	TGCAGCGCCGAGGGGACAGGGGAAAATGAAAAACTGTTTTTT	CSAEGTGENEKLFF
TRBV20-1	TRBJ2-7	NA	NA	TGCAGTGCTAGAGATCGGGACGGGGTCTACTACGAGCAGTACTTC	CSARDRDGVYYEQYF
TRBV7-9	TRBJ2-5	NA	TRBD1	TGTGCCAGCAGACAGGGGGGCGAGACCCAGTACTTC	CASRQGGETQYF
TRBV24-1	TRBJ1-6	once	NA	TGTGCCACCAGTGACGGGAAAGGGAGGAGATCACCCCTCCACTTT	CATSDGKGRRSPLHF
TRBV7-9	TRBJ2-3	once	NA	TGTGCCAGCAGCTTAGGATTGTGGGGACTCTCAGGAGATACGCAGTATTTT	CASSLGLWGLSGDTQYF
TRBV11-3	TRBJ2-1	NA	NA	TGTGCCAGCAGCTTAAGAGACAACAATGAGCAGTTCTTC	CASSLRDNNEQFF
TRBV20-1	TRBJ1-5	NA	NA	TGCAGTGCTAGAGTGCGACAGGCAATAGGGAATCAGCCCCAGCATTTT	CSARVRQAIGNQPQHF
TRBV2	TRBJ1-6	few	NA	TGTGCCAGCGATAGAGGACAGCCATATAATTCACCCCTCCACTTT	CASDRGQPYNSPLHF
TRBV29-1	TRBJ2-1	NA	NA	TGCAGCGTTGAAGGCCCGGGGCTGCTTGAGCAGTTCTTC	CSVEGPGLLEQFF
TRBV24-1	TRBJ2-1	many	TRBD2	TGTGCCACCAGTGATGTGGCGGGAGGGCCTGGGGAGCAGTTCTTC	CATSDVAGGPGEQFF
TRBV4-2	TRBJ1-2	many	NA	TGTGCCAGCAGCCAAGATCTCGCAACCTTTACAAATACTAACTATGGCTACACCTTC	CASSQDLATFTNTNYGYTF
TRBV20-1	TRBJ2-6	once	NA	TGCAGTGCGGAAAGCCTCTCTGGGGCCAACGTCCTGACTTTC	CSAESLSGANVLTF
TRBV7-9	TRBJ2-3	NA	NA	TGTGCCAGCAGCTTAAACGGGGACATTAGCACAGATACGCAGTATTTT	CASSLNGDISTDTQYF
TRBV12-3/TRBV12-4	TRBJ1-1	NA	TRBD1	TGTGCCAGCACCGGCCTCACAGGGGATGCTGAAGCTTTCTTT	CASTGLTGDAEAFF
TRBV5-1	TRBJ2-3	NA	NA	TGCGCCAGCAGCTTGGTTCAGGGGCGCACAGATACGCAGTATTTT	CASSLVQGRTDTQYF
TRBV7-2	TRBJ1-5	NA	TRBD1	TGTGCCAGCAGCTCCGGGACAGGGTATATTCAGCCCCAGCATTTT	CASSSGTGYIQPQHF
TRBV3-1	TRBJ1-5	few	NA	TGTGCCAGCAGCCAACGCGACTGGGATCAGCCCCAGCATTTT	CASSQRDWDQPQHF
TRBV6-6	TRBJ1-5	NA	NA	TGTGCCAGCAGCAGGGAGAATCAGCCCCAGCATTTT	CASSRENQPQHF
TRBV7-2	TRBJ1-2	NA	NA	TGTGCCAGCAGCTTAGAAAGGGTTTCCGACTATGGCTACACCTTC	CASSLERVSDYGYTF
TRBV5-5	TRBJ1-5	NA	NA	TGTGCCAGCAGCTTGTGGCACAGCAATCAGCCCCAGCATTTT	CASSLWHSNQPQHF
TRBV20-1	TRBJ2-3	NA	TRBD1	TGCAGTGCTAGTCAGGACAGGGTTACAGATACGCAGTATTTT	CSASQDRVTDTQYF
TRBV10-3	TRBJ2-2	few	NA	TGTGCCATCAGTCCCCTCGACCACATGTGGGGCGGGGAGCTGTTTTTT	CAISPLDHMWGGELFF
TRBV7-9	TRBJ2-7	NA	NA	TGTGCCAGCAGCTCCGACTGGGAGAGCTCCTACGAGCAGTACTTC	CASSSDWESSYEQYF
TRBV7-2	TRBJ2-5	NA	NA	TGTGCCAGCAGCCTGGGGGAAAGGACCCAGTACTTC	CASSLGERTQYF
TRBV5-1	TRBJ1-2	NA	TRBD1	TGCGCCAGCAGCTCAGGGGACAGGCCCCGCGGAGGCTACACCTTC	CASSSGDRPRGGYTF
TRBV29-1	TRBJ1-3	few	NA	TGCAGCGTCTCCAGGGATTTACGGAACACCATATATTTT	CSVSRDLRNTIYF
TRBV20-1	TRBJ2-1	once	TRBD1	TGCAGTGCTAGTAACCTGGACAGGGGCAATGAGCAGTTCTTC	CSASNLDRGNEQFF
TRBV12-3/TRBV12-4	TRBJ2-4	NA	NA	TGTGCCGACAGACCCCCCGGGGGAGCCAAAAACATTCAGTACTTC	CADRPPGGAKNIQYF
TRBV6-8	TRBJ1-5	NA	NA	TGTGCCAGCAGCCCCCAATATAGCAATCAGCCCCAGCATTTT	CASSPQYSNQPQHF
TRBV20-1	TRBJ2-1	few	TRBD2	TGCAGTGCTAACCGGGGGGATACCTACAATGAGCAGTTCTTC	CSANRGDTYNEQFF